Listed below are T cell receptor beta chains from one sample, sequenced in a study of blood T cell repertoires in COVID-19. The repertoire was sequenced with immunoSEQ multiplex PCR; TCRdb's copy has only in-frame clones and lacks some. The sample carries over 35,000 clones, 85% to 90% recorded once. Input material: peripheral blood. These receptors were taken from a man aged 55 to 70 with active or convalescent COVID-19. Each CDR3 is given with its conserved first and last residue.

V gene,J gene,CDR3 protein
TRBV25-1,TRBJ1-2,CASIPGGDNYGYTF
TRBV5-1,TRBJ2-5,CASSKGQGGGETQYF
TRBV6-6,TRBJ2-2,CASMQGQGWVGELFF
TRBV5-1,TRBJ1-1,CASSLEQGVTEAFF
TRBV7-2,TRBJ2-1,CASKQGGFGYNEQFF
TRBV6-5,TRBJ1-1,CASSSVNTEAFF
TRBV4-2,TRBJ2-5,CASSPGVGGAYQETQYF
TRBV27,TRBJ1-6,CASSPWRGDSPLHF
TRBV11-3,TRBJ2-3,CASSRGTDTQYF
TRBV6-5,TRBJ1-3,CASRDRLNTIYF
TRBV25-1,TRBJ1-4,CASSEYRRGGKKLFF
TRBV28,TRBJ2-2,CASRQGRQGAGGELFF
TRBV28,TRBJ2-3,CASRWEYGTDTQYF
TRBV2,TRBJ1-1,CASKRQGYTEAFF
TRBV29-1,TRBJ2-3,CSHGRTSGASTDTQYF
TRBV19,TRBJ1-5,CASSMWSGEQPQHF
TRBV19,TRBJ2-1,CASSIVAGGDNEQFF